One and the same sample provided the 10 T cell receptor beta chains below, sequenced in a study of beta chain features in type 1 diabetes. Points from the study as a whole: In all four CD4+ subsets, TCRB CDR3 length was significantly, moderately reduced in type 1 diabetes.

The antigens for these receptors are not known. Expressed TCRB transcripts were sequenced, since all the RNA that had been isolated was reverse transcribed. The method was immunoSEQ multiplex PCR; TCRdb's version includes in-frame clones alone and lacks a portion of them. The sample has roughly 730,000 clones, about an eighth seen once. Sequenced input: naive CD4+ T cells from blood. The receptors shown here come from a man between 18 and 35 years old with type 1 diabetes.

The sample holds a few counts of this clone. The CDR3 coding sequence is TGTGCCAGCAGTTACGATGAGCAGTTCTTC. Translated, it gives CASSYDEQFF. V gene TRBV6-5 combines with J gene TRBJ2-1; unclear D gene. The V end lost 2 bases, the J end lost 8 bases, and 1 base lay between the germline ends. The CDR3 extends over 10 amino acids. Per germline, CDR1 MNHEY and CDR2 SVGAGI.

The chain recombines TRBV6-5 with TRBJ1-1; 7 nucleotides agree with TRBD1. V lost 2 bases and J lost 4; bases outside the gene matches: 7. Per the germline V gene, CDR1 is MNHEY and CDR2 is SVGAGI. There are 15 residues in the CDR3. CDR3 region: CASSYATGYSTEAFF. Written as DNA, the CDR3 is TGTGCCAGCAGTTACGCGACAGGGTATAGCACTGAAGCTTTCTTT.

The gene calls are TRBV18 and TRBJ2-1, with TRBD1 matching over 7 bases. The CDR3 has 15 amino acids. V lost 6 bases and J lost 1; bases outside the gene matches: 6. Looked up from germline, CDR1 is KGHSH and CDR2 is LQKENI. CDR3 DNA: TGTGCCAGCTCTCCCGGGACAGAGTCCTACAATGAGCAGTTCTTC. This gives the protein CASSPGTESYNEQFF.

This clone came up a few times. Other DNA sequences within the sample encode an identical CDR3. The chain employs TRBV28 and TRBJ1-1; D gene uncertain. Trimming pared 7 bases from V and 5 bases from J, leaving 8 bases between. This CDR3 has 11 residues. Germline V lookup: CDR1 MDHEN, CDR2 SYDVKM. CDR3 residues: CASTLNTEAFF. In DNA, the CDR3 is TGTGCCAGCACCCTAAATACTGAAGCTTTCTTT.

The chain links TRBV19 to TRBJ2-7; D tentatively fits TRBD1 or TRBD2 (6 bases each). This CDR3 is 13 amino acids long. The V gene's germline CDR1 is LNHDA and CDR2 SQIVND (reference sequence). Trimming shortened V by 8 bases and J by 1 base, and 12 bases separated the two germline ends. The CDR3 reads CASGLTGSYEQYF. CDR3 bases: TGTGCCAGTGGACTAACAGGGTCCTACGAGCAGTACTTC.

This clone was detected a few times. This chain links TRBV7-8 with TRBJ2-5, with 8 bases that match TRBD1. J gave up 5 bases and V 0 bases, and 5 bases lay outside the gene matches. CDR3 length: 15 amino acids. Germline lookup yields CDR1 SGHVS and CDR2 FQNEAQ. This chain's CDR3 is CASSLARTGLETQYF. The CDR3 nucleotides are TGTGCCAGCAGCTTAGCGCGGACAGGGCTGGAGACCCAGTACTTC. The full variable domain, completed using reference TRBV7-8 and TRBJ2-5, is GAGVSQSPRYKVAKRGQDVALRCDPISGHVSLFWYQQALGQGPEFLTYFQNEAQLDKSGLPSDRFFAERPEGSVSTLKIQRTQQEDSAVYLCASSLARTGLETQYFGPGTRLLVL.

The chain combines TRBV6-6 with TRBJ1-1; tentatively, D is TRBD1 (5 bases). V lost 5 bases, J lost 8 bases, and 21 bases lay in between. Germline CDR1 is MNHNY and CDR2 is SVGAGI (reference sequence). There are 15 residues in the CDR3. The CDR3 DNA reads TGTGCCAGCAGTACGGGACCTTCCGCCACTATAGAAGCTTTCTTT. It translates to CASSTGPSATIEAFF.

CDR3 DNA sequence: TGTGCCAGCAGCTTACCGCCAATGAACACTGAAGCTTTCTTT. Its protein is CASSLPPMNTEAFF. The chain recombines TRBV5-5 with TRBJ1-1; no clear D gene. The germline V gene encodes CDR1 SGHKS and CDR2 YYEKEE (reference sequence). This CDR3 contains 14 residues. With 2 bases removed from V and 0 bases from J, the gap between germline ends came to 8 bases.

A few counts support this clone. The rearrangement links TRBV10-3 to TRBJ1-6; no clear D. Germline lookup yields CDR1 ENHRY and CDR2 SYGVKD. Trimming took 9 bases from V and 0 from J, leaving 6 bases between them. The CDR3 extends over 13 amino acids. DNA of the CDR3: TGTGCCATTATGAGCTCCTATAATTCACCCCTCCACTTT. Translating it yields CAIMSSYNSPLHF.

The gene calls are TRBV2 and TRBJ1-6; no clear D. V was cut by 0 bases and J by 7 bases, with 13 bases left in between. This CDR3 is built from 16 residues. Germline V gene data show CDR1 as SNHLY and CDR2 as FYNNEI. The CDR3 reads CASSEAAGVPNSPLHF. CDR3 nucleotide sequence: TGTGCCAGCAGTGAAGCGGCCGGGGTCCCCAATTCACCCCTCCACTTT.